The clone carrying this T cell receptor (beta chain) was observed a handful of times. Via MiXCR, TCRdb re-called the 5' RACE reads, giving one row per CDR3 protein. This repertoire shows tens of thousands of distinct CDR3 sequences, roughly an eighth found once; its top ten account for around 56%. As to time point: sample taken at primary tumor resection. No cell sorting; template was whole RNA from tumor, lung tissue or PBMC. This record comes from a study of spatial heterogeneity in lung cancer. V lost 4 bases to trimming and J lost 2 bases, with 15 bases between them. From germline, CDR1 is SGDLS and CDR2 YYNGEE. The CDR3 has 15 residues.

The rearrangement uses TRBV9 and TRBJ1-1; possible D gene TRBD1, 5 bases. Sequencing was performed on PBMCs, taken at surgery. The source is a male donor with early-stage non-small cell lung cancer. In DNA form, the CDR3 reads TGTGCCAGCAGCTACGACACAGGCCCCAACACTGAAGCTTTCTTT. As protein: CASSYDTGPNTEAFF.